This T cell receptor beta chain was captured in a study of shared clonotypes between healthy human individuals. Loaded into unsorted PBMC replicate PCRs was about 0.3 ug DNA, about 30,000 T cell genomes. Ten immunoSEQ deep assay plates served to sequence unsorted PBMC DNA. Data came from immunoSEQ multiplex PCR; TCRdb stores just in-frame clones and leaves some out. Here the sample spans about 480,000 clones, 75% to 80% being singletons. This CDR3 is 13 amino acids long. Germline CDR1 is SGHRS and CDR2 is YFSETQ. V lost 7 bases and J 7 bases, leaving 15 bases between the germline ends. The receptor's source is a middle-aged woman in good health. Some clones in this sample may be carry-over from other donors' samples. The rearrangement links TRBV5-1 to TRBJ2-1; maybe TRBD2 (5 bases). The sample taken for sequencing was PBMCs. CDR3 amino acids: CASALQRRNEQFF. The CDR3 region has the DNA TGCGCCAGCGCACTCCAACGGAGGAATGAGCAGTTCTTC.